The 32 T cell receptor beta chains listed next were all sequenced from one sample in a study of blood T cell repertoires in COVID-19. Only in-frame clones appear in the TCRdb table, and some are missing; sequencing was by immunoSEQ multiplex PCR. The repertoire holds under 200,000 clones, with 70% to 90% as singletons. The sample consisted of peripheral blood. The receptor set was obtained from a man aged 55 to 70 with active or convalescent COVID-19.

The chain joins TRBV18 to TRBJ2-7; 9 positions match TRBD1. V trimming: 3 bases; J trimming: 1 base; junction bases outside the gene matches: 7. The CDR3 is made up of 16 amino acids. Looked up from germline, CDR1 is KGHSH and CDR2 is LQKENI. In DNA form, the CDR3 reads TGTGCCAGCTCACCTAGTGGAGGACAGGGGTCCTACGAGCAGTACTTC. Its protein is CASSPSGGQGSYEQYF.

The V gene is TRBV2, the J gene TRBJ2-1; no definite D call. CDR1 and CDR2 from the germline V gene are SNHLY and FYNNEI. Trimming left V 6 bases short and J 5 bases short, with 14 bases between. This CDR3 has 14 residues. CDR3 in DNA: TGTGCCAGCAGGGGCCCCCCCAAAGACAATGAGCAGTTCTTC. Protein product: CASRGPPKDNEQFF.

The rearrangement uses TRBV5-1 and TRBJ2-3, with TRBD1 identical over 9 bases. Trimming removed 5 bases from V and 1 base from J; junction bases left unmatched: 8. Germline V lookup: CDR1 SGHRS, CDR2 YFSETQ. This CDR3 has 16 amino acids. The CDR3 region is CASRHRGQGGTDTQYF. The CDR3 DNA reads as TGCGCCAGCAGACACAGGGGACAGGGAGGCACAGATACGCAGTATTTT.

This rearrangement joins TRBV4-2 to TRBJ2-5, with TRBD1 matching 10 bases. Trimming took 0 bases from V and 5 from J; bases not matched to a gene: 6. Looked up from germline, CDR1 is LGHNA and CDR2 is YNFKEQ. This CDR3 is built from 16 residues. The CDR3 sequence: CASSQDRQGAGETQYF. CDR3 coding DNA: TGTGCCAGCAGCCAAGATAGACAGGGGGCGGGGGAGACCCAGTACTTC.

V usage is TRBV5-6 and J usage is TRBJ2-1, with 9 bases aligning to TRBD1. J was trimmed by 4 bases and V by 5 bases; bases with no gene match: 10. This CDR3 has 16 residues. Germline loops: CDR1 SGHDT, CDR2 YYEEEE. DNA of the CDR3: TGTGCCAGCAGGCTCTTGGGGACAGGGAAATACAATGAGCAGTTCTTC. Its translation is CASRLLGTGKYNEQFF.

This chain joins TRBV27 and TRBJ2-7, with a weak D call TRBD1 (7 bases). Trimming took off 1 base at V and 3 bases at J, with 16 bases between the two ends. Per the germline V gene, CDR1 is MNHEY and CDR2 is SMNVEV (reference sequence). CDR3 length equals 16 residues. The CDR3 here is CASSLLVAGQIYEQYF. Here the CDR3 DNA reads TGTGCCAGCAGTTTATTAGTCGCGGGACAGATCTACGAGCAGTACTTC.

The chain carries TRBV2 and TRBJ1-2; TRBD1 might be the D (5 bases). The CDR3 is 13 residues long. V lost 6 bases to trimming and J lost 4 bases, with 12 bases between them. Germline CDR1 and CDR2: SNHLY and FYNNEI. DNA for the CDR3: TGTGCCAGCAGGAGGCCGGGGGTCTATGGCTACACCTTC. This sequence encodes CASRRPGVYGYTF.

The chain couples TRBV2 to TRBJ1-2; D gene unclear. CDR1 is SNHLY, CDR2 FYNNEI, per germline. The ends were cut back, 1 base at V and 6 bases at J, with 21 bases in the middle. CDR3 length: 17 residues. The chain's CDR3 is CASSEDRDTGYTDGYTF. The DNA for the CDR3 is TGTGCCAGCAGTGAAGATCGGGATACGGGGTATACTGATGGCTACACCTTC.

The V and J genes are TRBV3-1 (or the pseudogene TRBV3-2) and TRBJ1-6; D ambiguous. Trimming cost V 3 bases and J 7 bases, with 4 bases left between them. CDR1 and CDR2 from the germline V gene are LGHDT and YNNKEL (reference sequence). The CDR3 sequence is 12 residues long. CDR3 coding DNA: TGTGCCAGCAGCCATTCGAATTCACCCCTCCACTTT. Translation gives CASSHSNSPLHF.

Only a few counts were recorded for this clone. This chain links TRBV6-1 with TRBJ2-7; 14 bases map to TRBD2. The J segment lost 3 bases and the V segment lost 3 bases, leaving 1 base of the junction unmatched. This CDR3 region has 15 residues. Looked up from germline, CDR1 is MNHNS and CDR2 is SASEGT. CDR3 protein: CASSEGLAGVYEQYF. The CDR3 bases are TGTGCCAGCAGTGAGGGACTAGCGGGGGTCTACGAGCAGTACTTC.

The chain carries TRBV11-2 and TRBJ2-7, with D tentatively TRBD1 (6 bases). The CDR3 spans 14 residues. V lost 5 bases and J lost 3, with 14 bases in between. CDR1 and CDR2 (germline): SGHAT, FQNNGV. In nucleotides, the CDR3 is TGTGCCAGCAGCCCGATACAGGGTTACTACGAGCAGTACTTC. It encodes CASSPIQGYYEQYF.

This chain uses TRBV19 with TRBJ1-5, with TRBD1 matching 8 bases. Germline values: CDR1 LNHDA, CDR2 SQIVND (reference sequence). With V trimmed by 8 bases and J by 0 bases, 3 bases remained unmatched. CDR3 length: 14 amino acids. The CDR3 region is CASLDRDSNQPQHF. In nucleotides, the CDR3 is TGTGCCAGTCTGGACAGGGATAGCAATCAGCCCCAGCATTTT.

V gene TRBV5-1 combines with J gene TRBJ1-2, with D uncertain. V was clipped by 4 bases and J by 2 bases, with 9 bases between them. The CDR3 contains 13 residues. CDR1 and CDR2 from the germline V gene are SGHRS and YFSETQ. The CDR3 DNA follows: TGCGCCAGCAGCGACCAGGCGAACTATGGCTACACCTTC. Amino acids: CASSDQANYGYTF.

The CDR3 sequence is CATSGRTTSNQPQHF. In nucleotides, the CDR3 is TGTGCCACCAGTGGCCGTACGACATCCAATCAGCCCCAGCATTTT. The chain uses TRBV24-1 and TRBJ1-5; no reliable D call. This CDR3 has 15 amino acids. Trimming took 5 bases from V and 3 from J, leaving 13 bases between them. Germline CDR1 reads KGHDR; CDR2 reads SFDVKD.

The chain recombines TRBV7-6 with TRBJ1-1, with D unresolved. This CDR3 region has 16 residues. Trimming removed 5 bases from V and 0 bases from J, with 16 bases in between. CDR1 and CDR2 from the germline V gene are SGHVS and FNYEAQ. CDR3 in amino acids: CASSALDTGMNTEAFF. The CDR3 bases are TGTGCCAGCAGCGCCCTAGATACGGGGATGAACACTGAAGCTTTCTTT.

This chain connects TRBV7-3 to TRBJ2-1; maybe TRBD2 (7 bases). Between the trimmed V and J ends, which lost 1 base and 5 bases, there was a span of 12 bases. Per germline, CDR1 SGHTA and CDR2 FQGTGA. The CDR3 is 15 residues long. CDR3 region: CASSLNTGGHNEQFF. In DNA, the CDR3 is TGTGCCAGCAGCTTAAATACGGGGGGCCACAATGAGCAGTTCTTC. Full variable domain (outside the CDR3, taken from reference TRBV7-3 and TRBJ2-1): GAGVSQTPSNKVTEKGKYVELRCDPISGHTALYWYRQSLGQGPEFLIYFQGTGAADDSGLPNDRFFAVRPEGSVSTLKIQRTERGDSAVYLCASSLNTGGHNEQFFGPGTRLTVL.

The gene calls are TRBV2 and TRBJ2-3, with TRBD2 matching over 9 bases. Trimming removed 5 bases from V and 8 bases from J; junction bases left unmatched: 8. This CDR3 has 14 residues. Germline V CDR1 and CDR2: SNHLY, FYNNEI. The CDR3 loop is CASSPRLAVVTQYF. The CDR3 nucleotides are TGTGCCAGCAGTCCTAGACTAGCGGTGGTTACGCAGTATTTT.

The chain carries TRBV11-2 and TRBJ1-4; a weak D match, TRBD1 (5 bases). With 6 bases removed from V and 0 bases from J, the gap between germline ends came to 20 bases. The germline V gene has CDR1 SGHAT and CDR2 FQNNGV. The length of the CDR3 is 18 residues. The CDR3 sequence: CASRGWGQGGATNEKLFF. The CDR3 nucleotides read TGTGCCAGCAGAGGTTGGGGCCAGGGTGGCGCAACTAATGAAAAACTGTTTTTT.

This chain uses TRBV5-4 with TRBJ2-3; tentatively, D is TRBD1 (5 bases). Per germline, CDR1 SGHNT and CDR2 YYREEE (reference sequence). This CDR3 spans 15 amino acids. With 4 bases removed from V and 0 bases from J, the gap between germline ends came to 12 bases. CDR3 sequence: CASSLGVSSTDTQYF. In DNA form, the CDR3 reads TGTGCCAGCAGCCTAGGGGTTTCTAGCACAGATACGCAGTATTTT.

The CDR3 here is CASSQGWTGGYEQYF. The CDR3 DNA sequence: TGCGCCAGCAGCCAAGGGTGGACAGGGGGTTACGAGCAGTACTTC. The rearrangement uses TRBV4-1 and TRBJ2-7; 10 positions agree with TRBD1. CDR1 MGHRA and CDR2 YSYEKL come from the germline V gene. V dropped 1 base and J dropped 4; count of bases not matched to a gene: 4. CDR3 length: 15 residues.

The chain recombines TRBV4-1 with TRBJ2-1, with TRBD1 matching over 7 bases. Trimming took 3 bases from V and 4 from J; bases not matched to a gene: 6. CDR3 length equals 15 residues. Germline-derived CDR1 and CDR2 are MGHRA and YSYEKL. The DNA for the CDR3 is TGCGCCAGCAGCCAGACAGGGAACGCTTACAATGAGCAGTTCTTC. This codes for CASSQTGNAYNEQFF.

Worth noting for this clone: The identical CDR3 is also encoded by other nucleotide sequences in the sample. As DNA, the CDR3 is TGCGCCAGCAGCTTGGTCCCTCAAGAGACCCAGTACTTC. Translated: CASSLVPQETQYF. The genes are TRBV5-1 and TRBJ2-5; the D is unclear. The CDR3 contains 13 residues. Germline V gene sequence: CDR1 SGHRS, CDR2 YFSETQ. The V and J ends lost 0 bases and 2 bases respectively, with 5 bases between them.

This clone was recorded once. The J gene is TRBJ2-3, the V gene TRBV6-5; TRBD1 might be the D (6 bases). Germline-derived CDR1 and CDR2 are MNHEY and SVGAGI. CDR3 size: 14 residues. V lost 8 bases and J 1 base, leaving 13 bases between the germline ends. The CDR3 coding sequence is TGTGCCAGCTCACAGGGTGTTCGCACAGATACGCAGTATTTT. This translates into CASSQGVRTDTQYF.

V usage is TRBV24-1 and J usage is TRBJ1-2; D may be TRBD1 (6 bases). Trimming took 3 bases from V and 5 from J, leaving 9 bases between them. Germline loops: CDR1 KGHDR, CDR2 SFDVKD. This CDR3 contains 13 residues. CDR3 in amino acids: CATSDTGYYGYTF. The CDR3 DNA sequence: TGTGCCACCAGTGATACAGGGTATTATGGCTACACCTTC.

The chain uses TRBV4-1 and TRBJ1-1, with a possible D match to TRBD1 (5 bases). Germline V gene lookup returns CDR1 MGHRA and CDR2 YSYEKL. The CDR3 spans 15 residues. V lost 1 base to trimming and J lost 1 base, with 10 bases between them. This CDR3 reads CASSQGGVSNTEAFF. The CDR3 DNA reads as TGCGCCAGCAGCCAAGGGGGGGTATCGAACACTGAAGCTTTCTTT.

The V and J genes are TRBV4-1 and TRBJ1-3; 7 positions agree with TRBD1. Germline trimming cut 6 bases from V and 0 bases from J; bases unmatched to any gene: 8. The CDR3 contains 16 residues. The V gene's germline CDR1 is MGHRA and CDR2 YSYEKL. The CDR3 nucleotides are TGCGCCAGCAGTTCGAGGACAGGAGACTCTGGAAACACCATATATTTT. It codes for CASSSRTGDSGNTIYF.

This chain links TRBV6-1 with TRBJ1-2, with a possible D match to TRBD1 (6 bases). Trimming left V 0 bases short and J 8 bases short, with 16 bases between. Germline V gives CDR1 MNHNS, CDR2 SASEGT. The CDR3 is 15 amino acids. In DNA, the CDR3 is TGTGCCAGCAGTGAAGCGCTGAGGCAGGGGAGCGGCTACACCTTC. This encodes CASSEALRQGSGYTF.

This clone was counted at least ten times. The chain combines TRBV19 with TRBJ2-6, with 9 bases matching TRBD2. The V and J ends lost 3 bases and 0 bases, in that order; junction bases with no gene match: 6. The CDR3 is 18 residues long. Per the germline V gene, CDR1 is LNHDA and CDR2 is SQIVND (reference sequence). The CDR3 loop is CASSITSGGRSGANVLTF. In DNA form, the CDR3 reads TGTGCCAGTAGTATTACCAGCGGGGGGCGCTCTGGGGCCAACGTCCTGACTTTC.

V gene TRBV25-1 combines with J gene TRBJ1-1; possible D gene TRBD1, 5 bases. The CDR3 extends over 15 amino acids. The germline CDR1 and CDR2 sequences are MGHDK and SYGVNS. Trimming shortened V by 3 bases and J by 3 bases, and 14 bases separated the two germline ends. CDR3 sequence reads: CASSDLDRLDTEAFF. CDR3 bases: TGTGCCAGCAGTGACCTAGACAGATTAGACACTGAAGCTTTCTTT.

V is TRBV5-1 and J is TRBJ1-1, with 8 nucleotides matching TRBD1. The CDR3 runs 14 residues. Germline loops: CDR1 SGHRS, CDR2 YFSETQ. The J segment lost 4 bases and the V segment lost 4 bases, leaving 6 bases of the junction unmatched. CDR3 DNA sequence: TGCGCCAGCAGCATGGGACAGGTTCTCACTGAAGCTTTCTTT. This codes for CASSMGQVLTEAFF.

This clone was counted once. The V call is TRBV3-1 (or the pseudogene TRBV3-2), the J call TRBJ1-2, with D uncertain. Deletions cut 0 bases from V and 8 bases from J, with 13 bases between. Germline V CDR1 and CDR2: LGHDT, YNNKEL (reference sequence). The CDR3 totals 14 residues. The CDR3 bases are TGTGCCAGCAGCCAAGAAACCGGGATGGGCGGCTACACCTTC. Protein sequence: CASSQETGMGGYTF.

The V and J genes are TRBV6-1 and TRBJ2-1, with unresolved D. The ends were cut back, 2 bases at V and 1 base at J, with 9 bases in the middle. Germline loops: CDR1 MNHNS, CDR2 SASEGT. The length of the CDR3 is 15 residues. This CDR3 is CASSEIRRSYNEQFF. As DNA, the CDR3 is TGTGCCAGCAGTGAAATCCGCAGGTCCTACAATGAGCAGTTCTTC.